This paragraph reports one T cell receptor (beta chain). Its antigen is unknown. The donors (healthy individuals) were bone marrow donors. This sample was taken from a study of cytomegalovirus exposure and HLA in healthy donors. Overall study context: Researchers found that roughly 81% of about 400 genotyped donors fell within the Caucasian-associated ancestry cluster. Study-level findings and limits: Researchers reported in a later analysis that a missense DCLRE1C variant was tied to TCR beta V- and J-gene trimming. About 87% or about 30% of the time was how often most TCR beta V segments were productive, according to an earlier analysis.

This PCR relied on a set of 60 Vbeta primers and 13 Jbeta primers. Method: immunoSEQ multiplex PCR; TCRdb's copy keeps in-frame clones and lacks some. The table has approximately 150,000 clones, 78% seen once. Germline assignment: CDR1 SGDLS and CDR2 YYNGEE. The length of the CDR3 is 14 residues. V lost 2 bases and J lost 2; bases outside the gene matches: 1. J is TRBJ1-2 and V is TRBV9; 9 bases agree with TRBD1. Sequencing was done on a sample of PBMCs. The receptor was isolated from a woman aged 18-35 years in good health and CMV-seronegative. The CDR3 is CASSVDRGNYGYTF. CDR3 bases: TGTGCCAGCAGCGTGGACAGGGGAAACTATGGCTACACCTTC.